This is a list of T cell receptor beta chains from one sample in a study of T cell responses to AZD1222 COVID-19 vaccine. Data came from immunoSEQ multiplex PCR; TCRdb stores just in-frame clones and leaves some out. The sample lists 100,000 to 150,000 clones, 88% occurring once. This specimen consisted of peripheral blood, obtained 28 days after the second AZD1222 dose. The receptors were gathered from an adult who received the AZD1222 COVID-19 vaccine. The conserved cysteine and the conserved F or W are not part of the CDR3 here. Size is stated for part of the rows, as once, few or many counts, or as a class when the clone is expanded.

j_gene: TRBJ1-2
abundance: once
len: 12
v_gene: TRBV28
CDR3aa: ASSYRGIVGGYT

j_gene: TRBJ1-1
abundance: .
len: 12
v_gene: TRBV18
CDR3aa: ASSLGQVHPEAF

j_gene: TRBJ1-5
abundance: .
len: 14
v_gene: TRBV24-1
CDR3aa: ATSDPRTGNNQPQH

j_gene: TRBJ1-2
abundance: .
len: 14
v_gene: TRBV15
CDR3aa: ATSREEDRARYGYT

j_gene: TRBJ1-1
abundance: .
len: 9
v_gene: TRBV3-1/TRBV3-2
CDR3aa: ASSQTGEAF

j_gene: TRBJ1-2
abundance: few
len: 9
v_gene: TRBV30
CDR3aa: AWTLGQYYT

j_gene: TRBJ2-3
abundance: .
len: 17
v_gene: TRBV4-2
CDR3aa: ASSQDEDGRLTSTDTQY

j_gene: TRBJ2-5
abundance: .
len: 11
v_gene: TRBV7-2
CDR3aa: ASSPWDGETQY

j_gene: TRBJ1-3
abundance: .
len: 13
v_gene: TRBV28
CDR3aa: ASRWDRGSGNTIY

j_gene: TRBJ1-2
abundance: .
len: 9
v_gene: TRBV20-1
CDR3aa: STGQPDGYT

j_gene: TRBJ1-2
abundance: .
len: 14
v_gene: TRBV4-3
CDR3aa: ASSTTLDSSIYGYT

j_gene: TRBJ2-7
abundance: .
len: 11
v_gene: TRBV5-1
CDR3aa: ASSPRGTYEQY